Listed here are 21 T cell receptor beta chains from one sample, sequenced in a study of shared clonotypes between healthy human individuals. Profiled with immunoSEQ multiplex PCR; TCRdb holds only in-frame clones, not every one. This sample has under 2,500,000 clones, with under 97% found just once. Sequenced: naive CD4+ T cells sorted from blood. Subset defined: CD45RA+ positively selected. The origin of the receptors is a man younger than 35 in good health.

This chain connects TRBV6-1 to TRBJ1-1; TRBD1 aligns across 9 bases. The CDR3 extends over 17 amino acids. J was trimmed by 6 bases and V by 4 bases; bases with no gene match: 15. CDR1 is MNHNS and CDR2 is SASEGT in the germline V gene. The CDR3 is CASSGWTGAGLGSEAFF. CDR3 DNA sequence: TGTGCCAGCAGTGGGTGGACAGGGGCCGGGCTTGGGTCTGAAGCTTTCTTT.

The chain recombines TRBV10-2 with TRBJ1-3; a possible D gene is TRBD1 (6 bases). The CDR3 is 14 amino acids. V was shortened by 8 bases and J by 0 bases, with 11 bases between the two germline ends. Germline loops: CDR1 WSHSY, CDR2 SAAADI. The CDR3 DNA reads as TGCGCCAGCCGGAGACAGGACTCTGGAAACACCATATATTTT. It encodes CASRRQDSGNTIYF.

The genes are TRBV23-1 and TRBJ2-1; tentative D call: TRBD2 (6 bases). TRBV23-1 is noted as an ORF with a role that remains uncertain. Trimming took 3 bases from V and 10 from J, leaving 16 bases between them. This CDR3 is built from 14 residues. This CDR3 is CASSQYGRDEEQFF. The CDR3 DNA reads as TGCGCCAGCAGTCAGTACGGGAGAGATGAGGAGCAGTTCTTC.

The V call is TRBV4-1, the J call TRBJ2-7; TRBD2 matches 14 bases. Per the germline V gene, CDR1 is MGHRA and CDR2 is YSYEKL. CDR3 length equals 17 residues. V lost 2 bases and J lost 3; bases outside the gene matches: 6. The CDR3 DNA follows: TGCGCCAGCAGCCAACCGACTAGCGGGAGGGCCATCTACGAGCAGTACTTC. This codes for CASSQPTSGRAIYEQYF.

This chain joins TRBV5-1 and TRBJ2-6; D possibly matches TRBD1 or TRBD2 (5 bases each). V lost 3 bases, J lost 4 bases, and 14 bases lay in between. The V gene's germline CDR1 is SGHRS and CDR2 YFSETQ. The CDR3 covers 16 residues. The CDR3 sequence: CASSWDGLSGANVLTF. In DNA, the CDR3 is TGCGCCAGCAGCTGGGACGGTCTCTCAGGGGCCAACGTCCTGACTTTC.

The gene calls are TRBV5-1 and TRBJ2-3; no definite D call. The germline CDR1 and CDR2 sequences are SGHRS and YFSETQ. This CDR3 has 12 residues. Trimming cost V 2 bases and J 5 bases, with 6 bases left between them. The CDR3 is CASSFMGDTQYF. The CDR3 nucleotides are TGCGCCAGCAGCTTCATGGGAGATACGCAGTATTTT.

This chain connects TRBV11-2 to TRBJ1-5; 8 bases agree with TRBD1. This CDR3 has 14 residues. Germline V gene lookup returns CDR1 SGHAT and CDR2 FQNNGV. The V and J ends lost 6 bases and 4 bases, in that order; junction bases with no gene match: 5. CDR3 sequence: CASSGDRINQPQHF. In DNA, the CDR3 is TGTGCCAGCAGTGGGGACAGGATAAATCAGCCCCAGCATTTT.

This chain uses TRBV7-8 with TRBJ1-2; D perhaps matches TRBD1 (6 bases). The CDR3 sequence is 15 residues long. V was trimmed by 5 bases and J by 0 bases, leaving 13 bases between them. Germline CDR1 SGHVS, CDR2 FQNEAQ. The CDR3 loop reads CASSPYGQSNYGYTF. CDR3 bases: TGTGCCAGCAGCCCCTACGGACAGTCTAACTATGGCTACACCTTC. Complete variable domain (other parts from reference TRBV7-8 and TRBJ1-2): GAGVSQSPRYKVAKRGQDVALRCDPISGHVSLFWYQQALGQGPEFLTYFQNEAQLDKSGLPSDRFFAERPEGSVSTLKIQRTQQEDSAVYLCASSPYGQSNYGYTFGSGTRLTVV.

The chain links TRBV25-1 to TRBJ1-3, with D unresolved. The CDR3 consists of 13 residues. V shed 3 bases and J shed 0 bases, with 3 bases lying between them. CDR1 MGHDK and CDR2 SYGVNS come from the germline V gene. This CDR3 is CASSDYSGNTIYF. The CDR3 coding sequence is TGTGCCAGCAGTGATTACTCTGGAAACACCATATATTTT.

As for this clone: Other nucleotide sequences in the sample specify the same CDR3. The rearrangement joins TRBV19 to TRBJ2-1; D not certain. The CDR3 has 16 residues. Germline V gene sequence: CDR1 LNHDA, CDR2 SQIVND (reference sequence). The V gene lost 1 base and the J gene lost 0 bases, with 10 bases spanning the gap. The CDR3 loop is CASSIAGTSSYNEQFF. CDR3 bases: TGTGCCAGTAGTATAGCGGGCACCTCCTCCTACAATGAGCAGTTCTTC. Full variable domain (outside the CDR3, taken from reference TRBV19 and TRBJ2-1): DGGITQSPKYLFRKEGQNVTLSCEQNLNHDAMYWYRQDPGQGLRLIYYSQIVNDFQKGDIAEGYSVSREKKESFPLTVTSAQKNPTAFYLCASSIAGTSSYNEQFFGPGTRLTVL.

On this clone itself: The same CDR3 is also encoded by other DNA sequences in this sample. This chain links TRBV4-1 with TRBJ1-3, with unresolved D. Germline V CDR1 and CDR2: MGHRA, YSYEKL. The CDR3 totals 12 residues. Trimming shortened V by 2 bases and J by 4 bases, and 3 bases separated the two germline ends. CDR3 in DNA: TGCGCCAGCAGCCAAATAGGAAACACCATATATTTT. Its protein is CASSQIGNTIYF.

The chain is built from TRBV28 and TRBJ1-1; TRBD1 agrees at 11 bases. Germline values: CDR1 MDHEN, CDR2 SYDVKM. Trimming took 2 bases from V and 6 from J; bases not matched to a gene: 2. The CDR3 spans 14 residues. CDR3: CASSLGQGAAEAFF. Written as DNA, the CDR3 is TGTGCCAGCAGTTTAGGACAGGGGGCTGCTGAAGCTTTCTTT.

In this sample, this clone turned up once. This sequence joins TRBV27 and TRBJ1-1; D gene unclear. This CDR3 comprises 11 residues. Trimming removed 7 bases from V and 6 bases from J, with 9 bases in between. Germline CDR1 is MNHEY and CDR2 is SMNVEV (reference sequence). CDR3 protein: CASKPSAEAFF. The CDR3 region has the DNA TGTGCCAGCAAACCGTCGGCTGAAGCTTTCTTT.

V and J are TRBV5-8 and TRBJ1-5; the D gene is possibly TRBD1 (6 bases). The CDR3 sequence is 14 residues long. V dropped 4 bases and J dropped 6 bases, with 14 bases sitting between them. The V gene's germline CDR1 is SGHTS and CDR2 YDEGEE. The CDR3 DNA follows: TGTGCCAGCAGCCGGAGACAGGAGGGTCAGCCCCAGCATTTT. Protein product: CASSRRQEGQPQHF.

The chain uses TRBV5-1 and TRBJ2-1; D unclear. CDR1 is SGHRS and CDR2 is YFSETQ in the germline V gene. The V and J ends lost 4 bases and 4 bases respectively, with 12 bases between them. The length of the CDR3 is 14 residues. DNA for the CDR3: TGCGCCAGCAGCCCCGGGTCCGATTACAATGAGCAGTTCTTC. It encodes CASSPGSDYNEQFF.

This clone occurred once. This chain links TRBV2 with TRBJ1-6, with unresolved D. Trimming shortened V by 1 base and J by 0 bases, and 10 bases separated the two germline ends. From germline, CDR1 is SNHLY and CDR2 FYNNEI. This CDR3 has 17 residues. This CDR3 is CASSEGQALSYNSPLHF. The CDR3, as DNA: TGTGCCAGCAGTGAAGGGCAGGCCCTCTCCTATAATTCACCCCTCCACTTT.

A word on this clone: Other nucleotide sequences in the sample specify the same CDR3. The V and J genes are TRBV27 and TRBJ1-5, with D possibly matching TRBD1 (6 bases). CDR3 length equals 14 residues. V was pared by 2 bases and J by 4 bases, with 9 bases between. The germline V gene has CDR1 MNHEY and CDR2 SMNVEV (reference sequence). CDR3 amino acids: CASSLTGFNQPQHF. DNA for the CDR3: TGTGCCAGCAGTTTAACAGGGTTTAATCAGCCCCAGCATTTT.

The DNA of the CDR3 is TGTGCCAGCAGCCCCAACCCTAACGACTCTCCCCACTACGAGCAGTACTTC. Translated, it gives CASSPNPNDSPHYEQYF. V and J are TRBV11-2 and TRBJ2-7, with D uncertain. V lost 5 bases to trimming and J lost 3 bases, with 23 bases between them. The germline V gene encodes CDR1 SGHAT and CDR2 FQNNGV. This CDR3 is 17 amino acids long.

V gene TRBV18 combines with J gene TRBJ2-3; 8 bases match TRBD1. This CDR3 is built from 15 residues. After removal of 0 bases from V and 5 bases from J, the junction contained 4 bases not matched to a gene. Germline V gene lookup returns CDR1 KGHSH and CDR2 LQKENI. CDR3 sequence (DNA): TGTGCCAGCTCACCACCGAGGACAGGGAGAGATACGCAGTATTTT. Translating it yields CASSPPRTGRDTQYF.

The V gene is TRBV7-2, the J gene TRBJ2-1; TRBD2 aligns across 11 bases. The germline gives CDR1 SGHTA, CDR2 FQGNSA. V lost 5 bases and J lost 5; bases outside the gene matches: 5. The CDR3 spans 15 residues. CDR3 nucleotides: TGTGCCAGCAGCGCCACTAGCGGGAGAAACAATGAGCAGTTCTTC. It yields the protein CASSATSGRNNEQFF. Looking up the rest from reference TRBV7-2 and TRBJ2-1 gives the full variable domain: GAGVSQSPSNKVTEKGKDVELRCDPISGHTALYWYRQSLGQGLEFLIYFQGNSAPDKSGLPSDRFSAERTGGSVSTLTIQRTQQEDSAVYLCASSATSGRNNEQFFGPGTRLTVL.

The chain links TRBV10-3 to TRBJ2-7; a possible D gene is TRBD1 (5 bases). V dropped 4 bases and J dropped 5 bases, with 12 bases sitting between them. This CDR3 comprises 13 residues. Germline loops: CDR1 ENHRY, CDR2 SYGVKD. This CDR3 reads CAISVNRNHEQYF. The CDR3 nucleotides read TGTGCCATCAGTGTGAACAGGAACCACGAGCAGTACTTC.